This TCR beta chain comes out of a study of T cell responses to AZD1222 COVID-19 vaccine. Points from the study as a whole: White British ancestry dominated among donors, who included more females, and clonal diversity was possibly underestimated. Compared with day 0, the breadth and depth of the Spike-specific TCR repertoire rose significantly after two doses of AZD1222. Among those given AZD1222, only five or six were seropositive at baseline. Repertoires were obtained only post-peak T cell response.

The V and J ends lost 3 bases and 7 bases respectively, with 16 bases between them. Germline V gene sequence: CDR1 ENHRY, CDR2 SYGVKD. This CDR3 comprises 15 residues. Regarding this clone: Its antigen is unidentified.

Libraries were prepared by immunoSEQ multiplex PCR; TCRdb keeps only in-frame clonotypes and omits some of them. This sample carries 75,000 to 100,000 clones, 85% to 95% of them seen once, and the ten largest clones take about 13%. The V call is TRBV10-3, the J call TRBJ1-5, with D unresolved. The clonotype comes from an adult in good health. Sample: peripheral blood, taken on day 0 of AZD1222 vaccination. CDR3 DNA sequence: TGTGCCATCAGTGATCCAGGCCTCGGTCGCCAGCCCCAGCATTTT. This encodes CAISDPGLGRQPQHF.